This T cell receptor beta chain was recorded in a study of CD8+ T cells in alopecia areata. It was cDNA, reverse transcribed from extracted RNA, that served as the sequencing template. Libraries were prepared by immunoSEQ multiplex PCR; TCRdb keeps only in-frame clonotypes and omits some of them. The sample shows 90,000 to 130,000 clones, 45% to 60% of them seen only once. The V and J ends lost 1 base and 5 bases respectively, with 9 bases between them. In germline, CDR1 is SGHVS, CDR2 FNYEAQ. This CDR3 spans 14 amino acids. Researchers gathered lesional scalp punch biopsies and peripheral blood from patients with alopecia areata. CD4+ and CD8+ T cells were sorted from PBMCs stained for CD3, CD4 and CD8.

The sample was NKG2D-low CD8+ T cells sorted from blood. The TCR sequence derives from a human donor with alopecia areata. The genes are TRBV7-6 and TRBJ2-1; D is perhaps TRBD2 (6 bases). CDR3 amino acids: CASSLVGTHNEQFF. The CDR3 nucleotides read TGTGCCAGCAGCTTAGTTGGGACTCACAATGAGCAGTTCTTC.